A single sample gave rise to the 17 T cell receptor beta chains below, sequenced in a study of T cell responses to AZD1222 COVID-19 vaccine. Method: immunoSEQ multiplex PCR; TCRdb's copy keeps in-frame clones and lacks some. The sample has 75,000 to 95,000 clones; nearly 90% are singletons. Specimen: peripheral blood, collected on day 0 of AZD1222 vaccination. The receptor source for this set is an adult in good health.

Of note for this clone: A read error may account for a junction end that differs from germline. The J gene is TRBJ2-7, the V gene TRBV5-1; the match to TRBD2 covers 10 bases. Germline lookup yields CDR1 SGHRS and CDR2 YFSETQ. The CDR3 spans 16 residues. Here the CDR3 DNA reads TGCGCCAGCAGACTTGGTCTAGCGGGAGACTCCCACGAGCAGTACTTC. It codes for CASRLGLAGDSHEQYF.

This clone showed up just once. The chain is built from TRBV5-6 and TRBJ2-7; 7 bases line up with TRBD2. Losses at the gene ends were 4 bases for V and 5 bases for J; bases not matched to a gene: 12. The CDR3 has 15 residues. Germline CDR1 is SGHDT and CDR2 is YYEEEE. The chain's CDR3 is CASSRISGGSHEQYV. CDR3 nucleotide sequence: TGTGCCAGCAGCCGAATTTCGGGGGGATCCCACGAGCAGTACGTC.

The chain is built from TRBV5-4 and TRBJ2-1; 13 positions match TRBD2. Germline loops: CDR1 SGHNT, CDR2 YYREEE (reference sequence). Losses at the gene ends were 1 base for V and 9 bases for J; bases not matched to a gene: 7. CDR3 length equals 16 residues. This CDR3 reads CASSLRTSGGLGEQFF. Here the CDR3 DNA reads TGTGCCAGCAGCTTGAGGACTAGCGGGGGTCTAGGTGAGCAGTTCTTC.

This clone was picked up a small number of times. The CDR3 sequence: CASSGGRNTEAFF. The CDR3 region has the DNA TGTGCCAGCAGCGGGGGGAGGAACACTGAAGCTTTCTTT. The chain is built from TRBV9 and TRBJ1-1; possible D gene TRBD1, 5 bases. CDR3 size: 13 residues. V lost 3 bases to trimming and J lost 1 base, with 7 bases between them. The germline gives CDR1 SGDLS, CDR2 YYNGEE.

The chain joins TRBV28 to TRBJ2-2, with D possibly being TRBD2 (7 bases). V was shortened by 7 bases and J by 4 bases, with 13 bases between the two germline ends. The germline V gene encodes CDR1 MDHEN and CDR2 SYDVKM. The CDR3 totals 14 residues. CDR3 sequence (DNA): TGTGCCAGCAAGCGGGACACCGTCACCGGGGAGCTGTTTTTT. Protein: CASKRDTVTGELFF. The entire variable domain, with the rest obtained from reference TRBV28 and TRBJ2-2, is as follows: DVKVTQSSRYLVKRTGEKVFLECVQDMDHENMFWYRQDPGLGLRLIYFSYDVKMKEKGDIPEGYSVSREKKERFSLILESASTNQTSMYLCASKRDTVTGELFFGEGSRLTVL.

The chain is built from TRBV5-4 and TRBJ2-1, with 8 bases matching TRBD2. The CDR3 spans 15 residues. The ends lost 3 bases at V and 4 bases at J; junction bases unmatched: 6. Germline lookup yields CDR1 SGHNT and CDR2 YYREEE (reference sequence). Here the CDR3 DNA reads TGTGCCAGCAGCTCTACGACTAGCGTTTACAATGAGCAGTTCTTC. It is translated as CASSSTTSVYNEQFF.

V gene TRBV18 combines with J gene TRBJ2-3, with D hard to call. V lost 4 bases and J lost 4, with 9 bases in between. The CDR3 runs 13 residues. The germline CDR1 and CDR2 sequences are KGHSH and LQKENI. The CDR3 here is CASSRGPPDTQYF. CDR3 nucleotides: TGTGCCAGCTCACGAGGACCACCAGATACGCAGTATTTT.

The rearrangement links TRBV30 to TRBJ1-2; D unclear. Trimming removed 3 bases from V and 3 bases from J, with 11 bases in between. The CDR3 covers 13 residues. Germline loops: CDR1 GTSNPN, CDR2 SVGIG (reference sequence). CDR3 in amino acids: CAWRPPWDYGYTF. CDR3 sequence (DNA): TGTGCCTGGAGACCTCCCTGGGACTATGGCTACACCTTC.

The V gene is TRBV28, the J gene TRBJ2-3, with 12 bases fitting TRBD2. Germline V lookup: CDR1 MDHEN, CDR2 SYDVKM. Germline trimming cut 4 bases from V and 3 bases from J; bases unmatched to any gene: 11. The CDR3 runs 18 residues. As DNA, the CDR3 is TGTGCCAGCAGTTCCCCTTTGCTAGCGGGAGGGATGACAGATACGCAGTATTTT. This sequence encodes CASSSPLLAGGMTDTQYF.

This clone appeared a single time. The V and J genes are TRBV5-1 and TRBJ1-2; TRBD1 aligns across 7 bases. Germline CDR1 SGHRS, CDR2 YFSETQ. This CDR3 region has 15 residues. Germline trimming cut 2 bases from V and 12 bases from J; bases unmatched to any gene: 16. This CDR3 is CASSLSGDREVGHTF. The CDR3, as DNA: TGCGCCAGCAGCTTATCAGGAGACAGGGAGGTCGGTCACACCTTC.

The CDR3: CASSLITGVGDEQFF. CDR3 nucleotides: TGCGCCAGCAGCTTGATAACAGGGGTAGGAGATGAGCAGTTCTTC. This sequence joins TRBV5-1 and TRBJ2-1; 7 positions match TRBD1. The CDR3 spans 15 residues. CDR1 is SGHRS and CDR2 is YFSETQ in the germline V gene. J lost 8 bases, V lost 1 base, and 9 bases had no gene match.

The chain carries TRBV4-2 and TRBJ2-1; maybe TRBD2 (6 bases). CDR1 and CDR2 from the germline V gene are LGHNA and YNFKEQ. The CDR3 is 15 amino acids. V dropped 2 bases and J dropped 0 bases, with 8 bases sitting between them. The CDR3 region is CASSQRRDSYNEQFF. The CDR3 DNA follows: TGTGCCAGCAGCCAACGGAGGGACTCCTACAATGAGCAGTTCTTC.

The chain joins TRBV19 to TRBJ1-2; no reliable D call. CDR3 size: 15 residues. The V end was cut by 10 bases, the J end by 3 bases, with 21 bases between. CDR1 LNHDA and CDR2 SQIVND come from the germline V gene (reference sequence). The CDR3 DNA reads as TGTGCCACCAACGCCGGGAGGGCGGTTTACTATGGCTACACCTTC. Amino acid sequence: CATNAGRAVYYGYTF.

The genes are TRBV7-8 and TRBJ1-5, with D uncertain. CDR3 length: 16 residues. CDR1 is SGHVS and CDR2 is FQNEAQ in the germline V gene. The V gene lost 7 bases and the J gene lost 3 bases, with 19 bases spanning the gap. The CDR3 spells CASNQFATDYNQPQHF. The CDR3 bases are TGTGCCAGCAACCAGTTCGCAACAGACTACAATCAGCCCCAGCATTTT.

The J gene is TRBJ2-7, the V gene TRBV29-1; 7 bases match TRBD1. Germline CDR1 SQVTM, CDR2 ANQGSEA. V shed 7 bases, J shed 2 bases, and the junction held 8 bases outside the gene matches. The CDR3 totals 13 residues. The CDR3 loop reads CSAFSTGAYEQYF. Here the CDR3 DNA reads TGCAGCGCCTTTTCCACAGGGGCCTACGAGCAGTACTTC.

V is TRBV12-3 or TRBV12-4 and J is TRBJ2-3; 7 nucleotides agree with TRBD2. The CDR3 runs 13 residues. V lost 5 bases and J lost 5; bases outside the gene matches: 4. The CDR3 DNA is TGTGCCAGCAGTGCCACGGGGGGAGATACGCAGTATTTT. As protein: CASSATGGDTQYF.

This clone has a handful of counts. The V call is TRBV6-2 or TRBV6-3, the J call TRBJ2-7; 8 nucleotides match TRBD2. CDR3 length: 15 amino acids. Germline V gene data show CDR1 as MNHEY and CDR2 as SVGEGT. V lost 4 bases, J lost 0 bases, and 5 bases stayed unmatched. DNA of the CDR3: TGTGCCAGCAGTTCACGAACTAGCGGCTCCTACGAGCAGTACGTC. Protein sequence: CASSSRTSGSYEQYV.